The text below deals with one T cell receptor beta chain. Its matching antigen is unknown. Germline values: CDR1 MNHEY, CDR2 SVGAGI. The CDR3 is 13 residues long. Trimming removed 1 base at V and 6 bases at J, with 9 bases between. This entry comes from a study of beta chain features in type 1 diabetes. As every portion of the isolated RNA was reverse transcribed, the sequencing read expressed TCRB transcripts. TCRdb keeps only in-frame clones here, not all; method: immunoSEQ multiplex PCR. The table has under 250,000 clones, about 25% seen once; the top ten hold roughly 4.1%. Study outcomes and limitations: Within each of all four CD4+ subsets, Type 1 diabetes patients had TCRB CDR3s that were moderately but significantly shorter.

CD45RO/CCR7/CD25/CD127/CD95/CD27 sorting isolated CD4+ naive, central memory, regulatory and stem cell-like memory cells. The sequence was obtained from a man aged 30-40 years in good health. Sequenced sample: central memory CD4+ T cells from blood. The rearrangement links TRBV6-5 to TRBJ1-1; D unclear. The CDR3, as DNA: TGTGCCAGCAGTTACTACGGGTCTGCTGAAGCTTTCTTT. It yields the protein CASSYYGSAEAFF.